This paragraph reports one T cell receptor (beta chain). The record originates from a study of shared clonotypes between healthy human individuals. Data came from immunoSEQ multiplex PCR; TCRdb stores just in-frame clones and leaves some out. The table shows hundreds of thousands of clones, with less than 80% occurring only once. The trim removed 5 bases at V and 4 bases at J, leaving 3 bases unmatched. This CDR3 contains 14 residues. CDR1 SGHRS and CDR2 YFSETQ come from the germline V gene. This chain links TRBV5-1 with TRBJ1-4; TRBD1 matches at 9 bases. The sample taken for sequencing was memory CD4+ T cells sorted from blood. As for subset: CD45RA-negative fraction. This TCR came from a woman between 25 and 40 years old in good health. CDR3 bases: TGCGCCAGCAGGCAGGGACAGGGTAATGAAAAACTGTTTTTT. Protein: CASRQGQGNEKLFF.